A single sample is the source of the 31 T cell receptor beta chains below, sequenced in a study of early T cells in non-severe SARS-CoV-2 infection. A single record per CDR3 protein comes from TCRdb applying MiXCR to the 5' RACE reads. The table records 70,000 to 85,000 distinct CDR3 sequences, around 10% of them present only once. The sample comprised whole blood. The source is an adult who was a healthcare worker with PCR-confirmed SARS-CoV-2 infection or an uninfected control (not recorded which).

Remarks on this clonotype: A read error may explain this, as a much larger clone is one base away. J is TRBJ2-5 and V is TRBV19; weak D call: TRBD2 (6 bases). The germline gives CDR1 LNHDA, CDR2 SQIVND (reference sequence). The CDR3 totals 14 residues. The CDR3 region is CTSRGTAYQETQYF. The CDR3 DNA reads TGTACCAGCCGGGGGACTGCGTACCAAGAGACCCAGTACTTC.

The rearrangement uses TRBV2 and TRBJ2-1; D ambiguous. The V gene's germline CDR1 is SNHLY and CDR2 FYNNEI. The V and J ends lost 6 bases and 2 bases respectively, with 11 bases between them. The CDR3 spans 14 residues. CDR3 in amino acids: CASRPSNTYNEQFF. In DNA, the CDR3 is TGTGCCAGCAGGCCATCTAATACCTACAATGAGCAGTTCTTC.

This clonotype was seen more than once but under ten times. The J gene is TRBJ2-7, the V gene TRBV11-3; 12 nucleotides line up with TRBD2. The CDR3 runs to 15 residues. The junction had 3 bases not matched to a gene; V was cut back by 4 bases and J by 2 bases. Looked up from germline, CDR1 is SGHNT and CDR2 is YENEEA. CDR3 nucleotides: TGTGCCAGCAGCTCCGGACTAGCGGGGACCTACGAGCAGTACTTC. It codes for CASSSGLAGTYEQYF.

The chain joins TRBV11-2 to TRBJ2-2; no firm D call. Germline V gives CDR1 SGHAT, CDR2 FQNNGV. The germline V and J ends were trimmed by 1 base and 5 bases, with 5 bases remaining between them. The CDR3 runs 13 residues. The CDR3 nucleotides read TGTGCCAGCAGCTTAGCGGTAACCGGGGAGCTGTTTTTT. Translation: CASSLAVTGELFF.

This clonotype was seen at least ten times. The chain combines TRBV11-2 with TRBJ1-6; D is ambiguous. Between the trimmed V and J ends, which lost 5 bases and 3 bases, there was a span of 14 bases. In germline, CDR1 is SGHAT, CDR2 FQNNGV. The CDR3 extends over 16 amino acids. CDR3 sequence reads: CASSPIRLSYNSPLHF. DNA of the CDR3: TGTGCCAGCAGCCCCATTAGGTTAAGCTATAATTCACCCCTCCACTTT.

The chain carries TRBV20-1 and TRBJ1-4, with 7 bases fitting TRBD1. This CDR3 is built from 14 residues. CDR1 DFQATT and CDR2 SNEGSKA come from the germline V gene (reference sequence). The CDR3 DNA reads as TGCATCCCGGGACAGTACCTTTTGCGTGAAAAACTGTTTTTT. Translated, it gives CIPGQYLLREKLFF.

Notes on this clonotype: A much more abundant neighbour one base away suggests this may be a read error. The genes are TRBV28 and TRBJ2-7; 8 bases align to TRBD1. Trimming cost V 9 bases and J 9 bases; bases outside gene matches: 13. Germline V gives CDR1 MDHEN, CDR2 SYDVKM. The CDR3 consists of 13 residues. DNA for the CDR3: TGTGCCAGAAGTACTGGGACAGGATCGTTGCAGTACTTC. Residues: CARSTGTGSLQYF.

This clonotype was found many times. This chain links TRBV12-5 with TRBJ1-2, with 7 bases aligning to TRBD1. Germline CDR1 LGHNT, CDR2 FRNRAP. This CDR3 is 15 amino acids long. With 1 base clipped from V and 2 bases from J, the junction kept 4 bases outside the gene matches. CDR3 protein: CASGLAGGTNYGYTF. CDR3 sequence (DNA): TGTGCTAGTGGTTTGGCAGGGGGGACGAACTATGGCTACACCTTC.

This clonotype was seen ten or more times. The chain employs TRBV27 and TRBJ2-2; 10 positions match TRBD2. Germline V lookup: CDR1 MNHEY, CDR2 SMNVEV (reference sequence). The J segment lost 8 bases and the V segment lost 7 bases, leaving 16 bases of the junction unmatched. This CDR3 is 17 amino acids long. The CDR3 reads CASTPNQLAGVAGELFF. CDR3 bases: TGTGCCAGCACCCCAAACCAGCTAGCGGGAGTAGCGGGGGAGCTGTTTTTT.

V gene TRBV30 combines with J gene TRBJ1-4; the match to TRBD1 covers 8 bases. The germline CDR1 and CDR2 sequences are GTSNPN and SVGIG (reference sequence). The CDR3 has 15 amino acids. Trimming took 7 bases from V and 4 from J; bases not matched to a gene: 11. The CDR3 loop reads CAFSVRTGNNEKLFF. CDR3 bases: TGTGCCTTCAGCGTTCGGACAGGGAATAATGAAAAACTGTTTTTT.

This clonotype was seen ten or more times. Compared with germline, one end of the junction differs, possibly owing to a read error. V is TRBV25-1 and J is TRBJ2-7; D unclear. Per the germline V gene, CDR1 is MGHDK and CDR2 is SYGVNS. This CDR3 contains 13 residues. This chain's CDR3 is CASSESGSHEQYF. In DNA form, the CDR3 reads TGTGCCAGCAGTGAATCTGGCTCCCACGAGCAGTACTTC.

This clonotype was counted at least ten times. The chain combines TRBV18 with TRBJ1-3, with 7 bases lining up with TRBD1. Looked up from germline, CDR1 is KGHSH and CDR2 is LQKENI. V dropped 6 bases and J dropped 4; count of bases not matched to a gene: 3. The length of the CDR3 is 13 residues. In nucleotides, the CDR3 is TGTGCCAGCTCCACAGGGGTCGGAAACACCATATATTTT. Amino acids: CASSTGVGNTIYF.

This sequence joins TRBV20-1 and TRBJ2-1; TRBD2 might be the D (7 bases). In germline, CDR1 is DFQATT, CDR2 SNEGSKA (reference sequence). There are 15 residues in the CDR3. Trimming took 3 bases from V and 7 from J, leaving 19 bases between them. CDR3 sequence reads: CSASPEGGRGNEQFF. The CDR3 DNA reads TGCAGTGCTAGCCCAGAGGGGGGGCGCGGGAATGAGCAGTTCTTC.

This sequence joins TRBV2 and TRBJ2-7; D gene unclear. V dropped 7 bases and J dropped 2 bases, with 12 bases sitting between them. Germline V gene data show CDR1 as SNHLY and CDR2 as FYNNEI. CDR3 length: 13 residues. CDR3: CASTRTFPYEQYF. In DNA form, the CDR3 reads TGTGCCAGCACTCGGACGTTTCCCTACGAGCAGTACTTC.

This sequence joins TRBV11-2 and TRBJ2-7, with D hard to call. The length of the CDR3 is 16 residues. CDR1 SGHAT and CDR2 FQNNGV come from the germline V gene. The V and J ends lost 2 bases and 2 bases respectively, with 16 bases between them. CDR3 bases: TGTGCCAGCAGCTTATTAGGGATTGGGCAGACCTACGAGCAGTACTTC. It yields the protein CASSLLGIGQTYEQYF.

The DNA for the CDR3 is TGTGCCTCGGGGAGGGCCGCGAATAACTATGGCTACACCTTC. Translating it yields CASGRAANNYGYTF. The chain joins TRBV12-3 or TRBV12-4 to TRBJ1-2; D is unresolved. Trimming removed 11 bases from V and 1 base from J, with 17 bases in between. The length of the CDR3 is 14 residues.

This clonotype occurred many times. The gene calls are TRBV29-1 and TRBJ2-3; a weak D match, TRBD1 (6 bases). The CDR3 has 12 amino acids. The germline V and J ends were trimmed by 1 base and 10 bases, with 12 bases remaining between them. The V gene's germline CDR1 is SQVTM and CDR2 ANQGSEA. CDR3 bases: TGCAGCGTTGAAGGAGGACAGACCGCGCAGTATTTT. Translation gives CSVEGGQTAQYF.

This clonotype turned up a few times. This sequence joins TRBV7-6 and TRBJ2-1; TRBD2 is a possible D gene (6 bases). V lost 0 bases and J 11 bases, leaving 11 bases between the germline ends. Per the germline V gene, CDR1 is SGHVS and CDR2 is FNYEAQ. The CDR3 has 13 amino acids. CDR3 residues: CASSLAGGLQQFF. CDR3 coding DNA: TGTGCCAGCAGCTTAGCGGGGGGACTCCAGCAGTTCTTC.

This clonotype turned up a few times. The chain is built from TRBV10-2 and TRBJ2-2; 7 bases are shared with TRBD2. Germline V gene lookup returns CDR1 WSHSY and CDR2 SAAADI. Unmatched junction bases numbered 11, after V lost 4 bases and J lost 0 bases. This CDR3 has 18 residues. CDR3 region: CASSGWSQRGSNTGELFF. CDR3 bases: TGCGCCAGCAGTGGTTGGTCCCAGCGGGGTTCGAACACCGGGGAGCTGTTTTTT.

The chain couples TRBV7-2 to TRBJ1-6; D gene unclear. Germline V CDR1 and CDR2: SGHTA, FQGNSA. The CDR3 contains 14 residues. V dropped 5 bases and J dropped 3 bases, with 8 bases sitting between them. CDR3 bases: TGTGCCAGCAGCGGAGACAACTATAATTCACCCCTCCACTTT. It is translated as CASSGDNYNSPLHF.

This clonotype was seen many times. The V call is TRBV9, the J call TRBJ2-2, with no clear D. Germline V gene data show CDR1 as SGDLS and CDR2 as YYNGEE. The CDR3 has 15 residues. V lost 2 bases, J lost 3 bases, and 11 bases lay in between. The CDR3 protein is CASSVSDGYTGELFF. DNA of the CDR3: TGTGCCAGCAGCGTGTCGGACGGGTACACCGGGGAGCTGTTTTTT.

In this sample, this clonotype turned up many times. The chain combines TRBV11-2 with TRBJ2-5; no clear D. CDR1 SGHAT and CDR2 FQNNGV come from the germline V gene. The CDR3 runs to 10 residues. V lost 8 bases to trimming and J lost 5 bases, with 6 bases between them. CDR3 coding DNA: TGTGCCAGCGGACCGGAGACCCAGTACTTC. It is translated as CASGPETQYF.

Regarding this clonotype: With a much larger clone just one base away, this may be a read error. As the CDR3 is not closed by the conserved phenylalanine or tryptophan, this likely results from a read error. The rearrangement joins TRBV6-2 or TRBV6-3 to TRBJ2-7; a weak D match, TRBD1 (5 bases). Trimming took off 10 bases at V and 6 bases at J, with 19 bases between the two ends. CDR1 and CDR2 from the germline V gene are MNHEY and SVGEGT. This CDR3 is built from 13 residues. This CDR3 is CATQPLTGPEQYS. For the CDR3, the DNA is TGTGCCACTCAACCCCTTACAGGTCCCGAGCAGTACTCC.

The CDR3 DNA sequence: TGTGCCAGCAGGACCCAGGGGCAGGGTAACTATGGCTACACCTTC. It specifies CASRTQGQGNYGYTF. This chain links TRBV2 with TRBJ1-2; a weak D match, TRBD1 (6 bases). Germline V gene data show CDR1 as SNHLY and CDR2 as FYNNEI. The CDR3 spans 15 residues. V lost 6 bases to trimming and J lost 1 base, with 15 bases between them.

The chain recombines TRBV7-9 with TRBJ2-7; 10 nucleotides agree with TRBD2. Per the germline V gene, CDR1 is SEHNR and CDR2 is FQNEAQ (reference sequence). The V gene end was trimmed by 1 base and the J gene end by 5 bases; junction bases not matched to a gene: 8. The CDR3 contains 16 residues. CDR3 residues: CASSLGSGRAENEQYF. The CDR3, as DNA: TGTGCCAGCAGCTTAGGCAGCGGGAGGGCCGAAAACGAGCAGTACTTC. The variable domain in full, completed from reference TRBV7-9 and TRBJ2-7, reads DTGVSQNPRHKITKRGQNVTFRCDPISEHNRLYWYRQTLGQGPEFLTYFQNEAQLEKSRLLSDRFSAERPKGSFSTLEIQRTEQGDSAMYLCASSLGSGRAENEQYFGPGTRLTVT.

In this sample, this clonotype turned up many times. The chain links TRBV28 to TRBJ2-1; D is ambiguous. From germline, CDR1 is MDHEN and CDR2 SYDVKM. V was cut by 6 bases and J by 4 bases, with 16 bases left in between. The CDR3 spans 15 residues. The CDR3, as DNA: TGTGCCAGCAGCCCCCAGCCAATAGGGTACAATGAGCAGTTCTTC. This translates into CASSPQPIGYNEQFF.

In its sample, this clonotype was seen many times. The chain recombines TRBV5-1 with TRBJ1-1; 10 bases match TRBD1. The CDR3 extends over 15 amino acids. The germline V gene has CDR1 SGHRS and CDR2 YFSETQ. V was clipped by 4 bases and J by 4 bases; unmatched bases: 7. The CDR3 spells CASSPDGDRGTEAFF. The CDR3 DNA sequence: TGCGCCAGCAGCCCGGATGGGGACAGGGGCACTGAAGCTTTCTTT.

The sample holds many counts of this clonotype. CDR3 sequence: CASSPRTGLNQPQHF. The CDR3 DNA is TGTGCCAGCAGTCCCCGGACAGGACTCAATCAGCCCCAGCATTTT. The J gene is TRBJ1-5, the V gene TRBV28; 7 nucleotides line up with TRBD1. V was pared by 5 bases and J by 3 bases, with 7 bases of the junction left unmatched. This CDR3 has 15 amino acids. CDR1 and CDR2 from the germline V gene are MDHEN and SYDVKM.

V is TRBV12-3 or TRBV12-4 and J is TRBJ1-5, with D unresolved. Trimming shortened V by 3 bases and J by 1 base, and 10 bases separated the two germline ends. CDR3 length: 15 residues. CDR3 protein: CASSFSWASNQPQHF. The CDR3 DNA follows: TGTGCCAGCAGTTTTTCCTGGGCCAGCAATCAGCCCCAGCATTTT.

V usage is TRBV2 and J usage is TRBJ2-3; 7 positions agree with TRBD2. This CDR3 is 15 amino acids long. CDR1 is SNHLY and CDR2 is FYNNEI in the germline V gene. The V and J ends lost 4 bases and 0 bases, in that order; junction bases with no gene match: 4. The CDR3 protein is CASSVSGTSTDTQYF. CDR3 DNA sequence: TGTGCCAGCAGTGTCAGCGGGACTAGCACAGATACGCAGTATTTT.

The CDR3 coding sequence is TGTGCCAGCAGCCAATCTGGAGAAAAACTGTTTTTT. As protein: CASSQSGEKLFF. The chain uses TRBV11-2 and TRBJ1-4; D is undetermined. Germline-derived CDR1 and CDR2 are SGHAT and FQNNGV. This CDR3 region has 12 residues. The V end was cut by 5 bases, the J end by 8 bases, with 9 bases between.